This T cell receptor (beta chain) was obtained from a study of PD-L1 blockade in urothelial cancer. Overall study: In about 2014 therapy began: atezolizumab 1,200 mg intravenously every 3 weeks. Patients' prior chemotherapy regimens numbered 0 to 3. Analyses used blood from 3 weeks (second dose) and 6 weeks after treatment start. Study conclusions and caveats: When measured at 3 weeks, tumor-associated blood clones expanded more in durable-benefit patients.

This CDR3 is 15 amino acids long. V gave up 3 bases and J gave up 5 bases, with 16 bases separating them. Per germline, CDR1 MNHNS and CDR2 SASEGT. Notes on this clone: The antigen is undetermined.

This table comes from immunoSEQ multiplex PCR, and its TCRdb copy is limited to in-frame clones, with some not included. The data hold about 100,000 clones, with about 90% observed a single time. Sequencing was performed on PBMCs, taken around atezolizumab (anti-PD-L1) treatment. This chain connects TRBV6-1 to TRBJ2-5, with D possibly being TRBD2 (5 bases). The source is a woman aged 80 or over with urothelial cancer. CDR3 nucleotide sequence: TGTGCCAGCAGTGATAGCGAGGGAAACTGGGAGACCCAGTACTTC. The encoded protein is CASSDSEGNWETQYF.